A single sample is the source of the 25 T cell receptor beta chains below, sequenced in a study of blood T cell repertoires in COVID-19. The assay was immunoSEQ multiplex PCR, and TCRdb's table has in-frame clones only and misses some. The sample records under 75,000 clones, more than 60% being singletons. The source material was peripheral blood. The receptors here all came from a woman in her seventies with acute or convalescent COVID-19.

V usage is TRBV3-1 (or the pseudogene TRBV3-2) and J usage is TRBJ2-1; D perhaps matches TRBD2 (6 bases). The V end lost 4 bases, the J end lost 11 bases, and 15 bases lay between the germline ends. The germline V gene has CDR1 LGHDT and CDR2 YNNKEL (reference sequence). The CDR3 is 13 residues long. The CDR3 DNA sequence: TGTGCCAGCAGCCCCAATGTTGGAGGGAAGCAGTTCTTC. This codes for CASSPNVGGKQFF.

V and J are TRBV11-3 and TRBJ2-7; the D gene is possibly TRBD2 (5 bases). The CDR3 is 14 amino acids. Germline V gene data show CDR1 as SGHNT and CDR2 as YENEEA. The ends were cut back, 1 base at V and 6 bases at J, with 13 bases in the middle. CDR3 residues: CASSLGFGSGEQYF. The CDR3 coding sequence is TGTGCCAGCAGCTTAGGTTTCGGCAGCGGCGAGCAGTACTTC.

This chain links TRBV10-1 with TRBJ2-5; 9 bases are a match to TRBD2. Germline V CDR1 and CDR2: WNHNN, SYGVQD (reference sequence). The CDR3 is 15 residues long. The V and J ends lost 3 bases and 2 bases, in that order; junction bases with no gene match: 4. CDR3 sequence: CASSESGGKQETQYF. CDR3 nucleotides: TGCGCCAGCAGTGAAAGCGGGGGGAAACAAGAGACCCAGTACTTC.

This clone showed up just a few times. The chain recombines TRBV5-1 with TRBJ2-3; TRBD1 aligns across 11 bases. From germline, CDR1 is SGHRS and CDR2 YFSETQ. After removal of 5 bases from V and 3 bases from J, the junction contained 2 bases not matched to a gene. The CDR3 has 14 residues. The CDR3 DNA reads TGCGCCAGCAGTCGGGACAGGGGGACAGATACGCAGTATTTT. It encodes CASSRDRGTDTQYF.

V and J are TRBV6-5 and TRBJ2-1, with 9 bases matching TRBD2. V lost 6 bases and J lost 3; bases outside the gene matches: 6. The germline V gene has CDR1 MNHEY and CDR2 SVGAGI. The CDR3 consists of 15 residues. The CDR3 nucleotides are TGTGCCAGCAGATATAGCGGGGGATTCTACAATGAGCAGTTCTTC. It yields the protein CASRYSGGFYNEQFF.

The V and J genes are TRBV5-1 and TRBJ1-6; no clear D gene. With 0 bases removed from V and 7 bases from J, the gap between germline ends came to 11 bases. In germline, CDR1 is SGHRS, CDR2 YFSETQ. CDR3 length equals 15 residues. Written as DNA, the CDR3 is TGCGCCAGCAGCTTGGGGCCAGGCAGCAATTCACCCCTCCACTTT. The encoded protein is CASSLGPGSNSPLHF.

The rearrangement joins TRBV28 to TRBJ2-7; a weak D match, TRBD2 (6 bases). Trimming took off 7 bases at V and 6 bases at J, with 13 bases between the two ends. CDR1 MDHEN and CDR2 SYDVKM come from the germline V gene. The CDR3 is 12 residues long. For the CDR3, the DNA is TGTGCCAGCAAGGAGGGGCTTGGCGAGCAGTACTTC. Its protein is CASKEGLGEQYF.

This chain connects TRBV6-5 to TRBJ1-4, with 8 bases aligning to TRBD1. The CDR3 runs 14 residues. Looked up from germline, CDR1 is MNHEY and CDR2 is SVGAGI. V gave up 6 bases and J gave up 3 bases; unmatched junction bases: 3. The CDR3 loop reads CASRLQGANEKLFF. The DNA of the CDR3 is TGTGCCAGCAGACTACAGGGGGCTAATGAAAAACTGTTTTTT.

Written as DNA, the CDR3 is TGCGCCAGCCAGACAGGGTCGGGCTACGAGCAGTACTTC. This gives the protein CASQTGSGYEQYF. This chain joins TRBV5-1 and TRBJ2-7; TRBD1 agrees at 7 bases. From germline, CDR1 is SGHRS and CDR2 YFSETQ. Trimming took 7 bases from V and 3 from J; bases not matched to a gene: 7. CDR3 length: 13 amino acids.

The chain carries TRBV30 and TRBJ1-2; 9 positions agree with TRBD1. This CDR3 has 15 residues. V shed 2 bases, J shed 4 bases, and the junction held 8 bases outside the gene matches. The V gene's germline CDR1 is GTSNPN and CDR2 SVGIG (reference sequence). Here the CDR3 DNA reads TGTGCCTGGAGTCCTCGACAGGGGGAAGGCTATGGCTACACCTTC. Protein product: CAWSPRQGEGYGYTF.

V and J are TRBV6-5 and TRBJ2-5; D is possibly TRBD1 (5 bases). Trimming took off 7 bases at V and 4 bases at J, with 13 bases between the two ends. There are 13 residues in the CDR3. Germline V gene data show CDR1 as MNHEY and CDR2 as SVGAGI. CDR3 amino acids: CASTPGLRETQYF. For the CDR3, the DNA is TGTGCCAGCACTCCAGGGTTGCGAGAGACCCAGTACTTC.

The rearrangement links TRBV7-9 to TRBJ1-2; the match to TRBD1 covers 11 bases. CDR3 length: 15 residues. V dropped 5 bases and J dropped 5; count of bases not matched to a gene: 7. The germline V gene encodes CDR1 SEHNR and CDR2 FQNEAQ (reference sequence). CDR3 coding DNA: TGTGCCAGCAGCGGCGGACAGGGGGCGGGGTATGGCTACACCTTC. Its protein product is CASSGGQGAGYGYTF.

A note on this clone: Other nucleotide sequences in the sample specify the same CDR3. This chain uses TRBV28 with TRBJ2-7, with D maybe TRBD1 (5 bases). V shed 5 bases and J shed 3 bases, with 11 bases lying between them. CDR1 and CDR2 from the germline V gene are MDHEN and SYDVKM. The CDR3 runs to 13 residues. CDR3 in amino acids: CASSLKGYYEQYF. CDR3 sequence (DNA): TGTGCCAGCAGTCTTAAGGGGTACTACGAGCAGTACTTC.

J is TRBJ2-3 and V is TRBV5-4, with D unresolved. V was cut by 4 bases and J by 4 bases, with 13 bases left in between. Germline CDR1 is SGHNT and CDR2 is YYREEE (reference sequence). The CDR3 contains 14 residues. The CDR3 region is CASSPSYSSDTQYF. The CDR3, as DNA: TGTGCCAGCAGCCCGAGCTACTCGTCAGATACGCAGTATTTT.

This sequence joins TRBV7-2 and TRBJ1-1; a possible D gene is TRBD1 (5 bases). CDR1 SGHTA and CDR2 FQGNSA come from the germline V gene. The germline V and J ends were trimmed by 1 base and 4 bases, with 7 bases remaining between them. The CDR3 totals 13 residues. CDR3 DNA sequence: TGTGCCAGCAGCTTAGAAAGGGGCACTGAAGCTTTCTTT. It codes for CASSLERGTEAFF. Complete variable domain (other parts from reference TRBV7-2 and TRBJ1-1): GAGVSQSPSNKVTEKGKDVELRCDPISGHTALYWYRQSLGQGLEFLIYFQGNSAPDKSGLPSDRFSAERTGGSVSTLTIQRTQQEDSAVYLCASSLERGTEAFFGQGTRLTVV.

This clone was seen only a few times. CDR3 sequence: CASSGTASYNEQFF. As DNA, the CDR3 is TGTGCCAGCTCAGGGACAGCTTCCTACAATGAGCAGTTCTTC. V gene TRBV18 combines with J gene TRBJ2-1; TRBD1 agrees at 7 bases. Trimming took 5 bases from V and 1 from J; bases not matched to a gene: 2. Per the germline V gene, CDR1 is KGHSH and CDR2 is LQKENI. The CDR3 consists of 14 residues.

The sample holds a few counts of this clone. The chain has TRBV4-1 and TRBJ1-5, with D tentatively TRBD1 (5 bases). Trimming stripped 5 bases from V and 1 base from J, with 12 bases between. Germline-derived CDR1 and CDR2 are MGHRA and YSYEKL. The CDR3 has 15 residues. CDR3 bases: TGCGCCAGCAGCGTCTTTCAGGGAAGCAATCAGCCCCAGCATTTT. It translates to CASSVFQGSNQPQHF.

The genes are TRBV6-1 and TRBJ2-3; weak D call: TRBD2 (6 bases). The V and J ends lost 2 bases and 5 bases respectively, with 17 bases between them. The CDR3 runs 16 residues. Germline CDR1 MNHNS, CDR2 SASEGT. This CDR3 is CASSEQATWGEDTQYF. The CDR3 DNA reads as TGTGCCAGCAGTGAACAAGCGACCTGGGGGGAAGATACGCAGTATTTT.

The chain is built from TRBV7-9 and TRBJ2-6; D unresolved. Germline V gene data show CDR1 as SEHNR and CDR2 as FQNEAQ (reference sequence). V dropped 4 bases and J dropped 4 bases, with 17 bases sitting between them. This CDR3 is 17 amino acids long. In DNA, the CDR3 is TGTGCCAGCAGCTCACACCTCTCGCTTACCGGGGCCAACGTCCTGACTTTC. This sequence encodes CASSSHLSLTGANVLTF.

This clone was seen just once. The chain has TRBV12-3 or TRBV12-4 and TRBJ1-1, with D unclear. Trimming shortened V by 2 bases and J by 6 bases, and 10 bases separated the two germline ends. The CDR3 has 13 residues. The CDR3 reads CASSLSSGSEAFF. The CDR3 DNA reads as TGTGCCAGCAGTTTATCCTCCGGGTCTGAAGCTTTCTTT.

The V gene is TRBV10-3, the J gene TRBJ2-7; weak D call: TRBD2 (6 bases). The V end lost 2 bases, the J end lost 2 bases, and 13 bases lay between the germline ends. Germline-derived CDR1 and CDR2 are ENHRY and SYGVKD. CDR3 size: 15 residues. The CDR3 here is CAISEQRLGTYEQYF. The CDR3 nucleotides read TGTGCCATCAGTGAGCAGAGACTAGGGACCTACGAGCAGTACTTC.

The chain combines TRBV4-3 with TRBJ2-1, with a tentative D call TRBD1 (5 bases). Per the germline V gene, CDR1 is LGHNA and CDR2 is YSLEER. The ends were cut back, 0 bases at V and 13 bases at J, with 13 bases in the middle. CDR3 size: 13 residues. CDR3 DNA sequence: TGCGCCAGCAGCCAAGATTGGACAACCGGACAGTTCTTC. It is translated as CASSQDWTTGQFF.

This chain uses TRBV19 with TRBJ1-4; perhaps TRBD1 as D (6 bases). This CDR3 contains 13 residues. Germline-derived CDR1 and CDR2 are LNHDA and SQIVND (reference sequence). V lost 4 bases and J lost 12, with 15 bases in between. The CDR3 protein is CASSTGGGVELFF. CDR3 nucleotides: TGTGCCAGTAGTACCGGAGGGGGGGTCGAACTGTTTTTT.

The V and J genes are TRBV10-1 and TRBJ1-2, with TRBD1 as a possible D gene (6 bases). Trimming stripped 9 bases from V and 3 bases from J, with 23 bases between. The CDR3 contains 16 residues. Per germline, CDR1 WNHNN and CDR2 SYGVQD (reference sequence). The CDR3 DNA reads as TGCGCCAGGCAACAGAGGGGGTCGGGATGTGACTATGGCTACACCTTC. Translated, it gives CARQQRGSGCDYGYTF.

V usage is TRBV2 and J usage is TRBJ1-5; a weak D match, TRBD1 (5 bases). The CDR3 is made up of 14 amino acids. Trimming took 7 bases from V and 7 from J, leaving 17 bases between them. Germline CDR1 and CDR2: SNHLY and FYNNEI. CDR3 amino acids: CASKVGGGRQPQHF. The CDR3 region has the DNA TGTGCCAGCAAGGTGGGCGGGGGTAGGCAGCCCCAGCATTTT.